This TCR beta chain was captured by sequencing in a study of T cell changes during pregnancy in multiple sclerosis. TCRdb's copy holds only in-frame clones and misses some; the assay was immunoSEQ multiplex PCR. The sample shows more than 50,000 clones, approximately 92% of them seen only once. The CDR3 spans 14 residues. Germline CDR1 is SNHLY and CDR2 is FYNNEI. After removal of 4 bases from V and 1 base from J, the junction contained 3 bases not matched to a gene. This clonotype originated in a female donor in good health, enrolled as a control in a pregnancy study. This chain joins TRBV2 and TRBJ1-1, with 7 bases that match TRBD1. The specimen was peripheral blood, collected after pregnancy. DNA for the CDR3: TGTGCCAGCAGTGTACAGGGGAAGAACACTGAAGCTTTCTTT. It specifies CASSVQGKNTEAFF.